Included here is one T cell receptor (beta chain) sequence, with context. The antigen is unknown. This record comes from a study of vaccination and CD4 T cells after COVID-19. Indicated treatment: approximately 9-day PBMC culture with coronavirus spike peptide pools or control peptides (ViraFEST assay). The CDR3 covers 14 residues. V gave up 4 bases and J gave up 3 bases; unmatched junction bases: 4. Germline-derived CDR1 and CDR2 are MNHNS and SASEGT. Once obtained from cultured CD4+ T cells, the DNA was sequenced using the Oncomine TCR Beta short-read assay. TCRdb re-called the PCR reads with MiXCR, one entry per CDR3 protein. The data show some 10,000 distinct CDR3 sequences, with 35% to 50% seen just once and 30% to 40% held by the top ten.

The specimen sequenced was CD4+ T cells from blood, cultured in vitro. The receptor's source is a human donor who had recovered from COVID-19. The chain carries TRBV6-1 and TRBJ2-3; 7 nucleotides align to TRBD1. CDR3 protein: CASSGYRGTDTQYF. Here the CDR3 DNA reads TGTGCCAGCAGTGGTTACAGGGGAACAGATACGCAGTATTTT.